This TCR beta chain was identified in a study of blood T cell repertoires in COVID-19. V shed 2 bases and J shed 7 bases, with 14 bases lying between them. This CDR3 is 14 amino acids long. Germline V gene sequence: CDR1 ENHRY, CDR2 SYGVKD. In the original workflow: The authors estimated nucleated cell counts from reference gene primer amplification. Sequencing used immunoSEQ multiplex PCR; TCRdb keeps in-frame clones, though not all of them. V and J calls and clone size come straight from that table; D and trimming were deduced from the DNA. Among about 330,000 clones, about nine tenths were seen once, and the ten largest hold 9.5% to 10%. This clone was seen more than once but under ten times.

This clonotype was sampled from a man younger than 45 with COVID-19, enrolled during active disease. The sequenced sample consisted of peripheral blood. The chain carries TRBV10-3 and TRBJ1-2; no firm D call. Written as DNA, the CDR3 is TGTGCCATCAGTGAGAGCAGCGCAGCCCGTGGCTACACCTTC. Protein product: CAISESSAARGYTF.